The entry below gives a single TCR beta chain sequence along with its context. Its antigen is unidentified. The repertoire was sequenced with immunoSEQ multiplex PCR; TCRdb's copy has only in-frame clones and lacks some. The sample lists around 84,000 clones, 75% to 90% occurring once. This specimen belongs to a study of T cell responses to AZD1222 COVID-19 vaccine. Study-level results: Seropositive AZD1222 recipients at baseline numbered only five to seven.

V dropped 1 base and J dropped 1; count of bases not matched to a gene: 0. CDR1 and CDR2 from the germline V gene are SEHNR and FQNEAQ (reference sequence). The CDR3 totals 14 residues. The V call is TRBV7-9, the J call TRBJ2-7, with 8 bases matching TRBD1. The clonotype comes from an adult in good health. The material was peripheral blood, obtained on day 0 of AZD1222 vaccination. The CDR3 reads CASSLGTGSYEQYF. Here the CDR3 DNA reads TGTGCCAGCAGCTTAGGGACAGGGTCCTACGAGCAGTACTTC.